The T cell receptor (beta chain) described here comes from a study of radiotherapy plus CTLA-4 blockade in lung cancer (dated by TCRdb to 2016 to 2018). In the study overall: Objective responses were observed in 15% to 20% of enrolled patients, and disease control was achieved in roughly 29%. General study outcomes and caveats: TCR clones derived from tumors expanded in peripheral blood after treatment with radiotherapy and ipilimumab. Early dynamic changes in blood T cell clones, together with increased serum interferon-beta after radiation, were reported as the strongest predictors of response.

Between the V and J ends, shortened by 2 bases and 4 bases respectively, the junction contains 8 bases. For CDR1 and CDR2, the germline V gene lists MNHNS and SASEGT. The CDR3 runs 14 amino acids, cysteine and phenylalanine included. Solely the CDR3 DNA is kept, with 42 bases framed from the first base. The study evaluated CTLA-4 blockade (ipilimumab) given together with focal radiation therapy in patients who had chemo-refractory metastatic non-small-cell lung cancer. Preparation of the library involved the immunoSEQ multiplex PCR assay. Held by TCRdb, this immuneACCESS table contains in-frame sequences only and omits some clones. Under half of the omission traces to an unresolved V gene where checked; the cause of the rest is unknown. Across this sample there are 100,000 to 150,000 clones, with 75% to 80% seen only once. The ten top clones hold roughly 5.3% of the sample. A single count supports this clone. The antigen it binds to is not known. There are no base qualities to consult, and no much larger clone falls within one base.

This sequence was found in a human donor with non-small cell lung cancer who had a partial response to radiotherapy plus ipilimumab. The V gene is TRBV6-1 and the J gene is TRBJ1-4; too little of a D gene remains to name it. The source was peripheral blood, collected from a patient treated with radiotherapy plus ipilimumab. The CDR3: CASSEPGVNEKLFF. The nucleotide sequence is TGTGCCAGCAGTGAACCGGGAGTTAATGAAAAACTGTTTTTT.